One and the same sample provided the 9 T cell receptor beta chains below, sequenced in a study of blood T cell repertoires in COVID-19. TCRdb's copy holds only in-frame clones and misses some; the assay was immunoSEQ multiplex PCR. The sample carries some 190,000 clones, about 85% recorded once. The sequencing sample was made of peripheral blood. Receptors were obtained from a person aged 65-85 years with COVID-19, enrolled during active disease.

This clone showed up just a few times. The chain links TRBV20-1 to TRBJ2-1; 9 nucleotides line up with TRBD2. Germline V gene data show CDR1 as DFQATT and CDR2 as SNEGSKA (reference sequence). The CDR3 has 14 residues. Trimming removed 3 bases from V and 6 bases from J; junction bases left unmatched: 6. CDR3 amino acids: CSASKAGGPNEQFF. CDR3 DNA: TGCAGTGCTAGTAAAGCGGGGGGACCCAATGAGCAGTTCTTC.

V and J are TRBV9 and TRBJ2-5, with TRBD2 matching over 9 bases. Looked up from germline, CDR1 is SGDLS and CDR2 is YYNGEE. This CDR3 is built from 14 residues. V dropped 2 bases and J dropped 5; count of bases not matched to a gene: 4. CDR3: CASSVGLAMETQYF. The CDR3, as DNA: TGTGCCAGCAGCGTCGGACTAGCGATGGAGACCCAGTACTTC.

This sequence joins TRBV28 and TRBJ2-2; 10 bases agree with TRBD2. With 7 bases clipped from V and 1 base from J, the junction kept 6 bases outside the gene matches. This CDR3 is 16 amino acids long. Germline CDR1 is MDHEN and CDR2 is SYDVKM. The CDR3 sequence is CASKLASGRNTGELFF. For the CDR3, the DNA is TGTGCCAGCAAGCTGGCTAGCGGGAGGAACACCGGGGAGCTGTTTTTT.

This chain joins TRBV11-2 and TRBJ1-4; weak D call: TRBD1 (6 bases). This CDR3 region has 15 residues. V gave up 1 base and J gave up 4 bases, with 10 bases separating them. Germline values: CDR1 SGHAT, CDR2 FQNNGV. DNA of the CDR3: TGTGCCAGCAGCTTAGCAGGGGCCGGTAATGAAAAACTGTTTTTT. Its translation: CASSLAGAGNEKLFF.

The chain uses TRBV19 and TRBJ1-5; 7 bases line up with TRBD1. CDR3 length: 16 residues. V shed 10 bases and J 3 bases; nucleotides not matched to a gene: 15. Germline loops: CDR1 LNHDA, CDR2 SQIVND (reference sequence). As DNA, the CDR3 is TGTGCCACTAGCGAGGGGGCCCCACTACCCAATCAGCCCCAGCATTTT. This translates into CATSEGAPLPNQPQHF.

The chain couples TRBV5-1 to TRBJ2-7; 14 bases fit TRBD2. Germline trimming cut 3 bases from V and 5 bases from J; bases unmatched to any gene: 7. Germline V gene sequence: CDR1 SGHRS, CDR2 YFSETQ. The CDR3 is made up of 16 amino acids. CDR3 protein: CASSSLGLAGVHEQYF. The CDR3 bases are TGCGCCAGCAGCTCCCTGGGACTAGCGGGAGTCCACGAGCAGTACTTC.

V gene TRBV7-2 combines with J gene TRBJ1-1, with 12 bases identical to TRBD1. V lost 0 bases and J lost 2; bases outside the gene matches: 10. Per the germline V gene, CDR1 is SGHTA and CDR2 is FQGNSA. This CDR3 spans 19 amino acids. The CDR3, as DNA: TGTGCCAGCAGCTTAGCCCCACCGGGACAGGGGGCGGGAAACACTGAAGCTTTCTTT. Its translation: CASSLAPPGQGAGNTEAFF.

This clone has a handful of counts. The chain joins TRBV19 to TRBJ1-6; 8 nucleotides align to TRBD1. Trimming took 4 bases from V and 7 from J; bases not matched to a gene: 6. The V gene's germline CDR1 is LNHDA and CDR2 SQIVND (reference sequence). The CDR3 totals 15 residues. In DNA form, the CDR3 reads TGTGCCAGTAGTAGGACAGGGACGAAAAATTCACCCCTCCACTTT. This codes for CASSRTGTKNSPLHF.

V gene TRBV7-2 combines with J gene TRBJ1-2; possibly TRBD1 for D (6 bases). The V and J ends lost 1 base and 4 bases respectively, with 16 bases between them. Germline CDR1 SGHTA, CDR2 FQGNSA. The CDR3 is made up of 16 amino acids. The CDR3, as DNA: TGTGCCAGCAGCTTAGTTTTCGGGGGGCAGGGCTATGGCTACACCTTC. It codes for CASSLVFGGQGYGYTF.